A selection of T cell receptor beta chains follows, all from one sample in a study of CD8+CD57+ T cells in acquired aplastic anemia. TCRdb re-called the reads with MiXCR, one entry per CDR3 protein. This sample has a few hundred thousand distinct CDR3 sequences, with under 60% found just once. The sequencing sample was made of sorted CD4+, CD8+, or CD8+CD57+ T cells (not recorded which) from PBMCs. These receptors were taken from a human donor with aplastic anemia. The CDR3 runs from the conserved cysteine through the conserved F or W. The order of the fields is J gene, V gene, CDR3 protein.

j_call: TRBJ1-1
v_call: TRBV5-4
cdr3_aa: CASNPDRNMITEAFF

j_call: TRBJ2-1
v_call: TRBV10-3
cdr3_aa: CAMRTSGSNYNEQFF

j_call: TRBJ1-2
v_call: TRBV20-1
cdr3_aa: CSADVDYGYTF

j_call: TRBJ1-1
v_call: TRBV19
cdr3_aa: CASSPGIGLRTEAFF

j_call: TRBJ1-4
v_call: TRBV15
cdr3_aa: CATSRVRDTPEKLFF

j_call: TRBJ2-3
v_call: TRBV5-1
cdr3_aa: CASSPLKGGDIDTQYF

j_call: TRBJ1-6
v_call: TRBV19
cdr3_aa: CACRQGHSPLHF

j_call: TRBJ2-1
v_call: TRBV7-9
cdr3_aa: CASSPYLAGDYNEQFF

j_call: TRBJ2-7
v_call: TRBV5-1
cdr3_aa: CASRLGGDSYEQYF

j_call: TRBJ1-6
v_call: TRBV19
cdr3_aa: CASSQGQLINSPLHF

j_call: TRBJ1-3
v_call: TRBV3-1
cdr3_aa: CASSPIYSGASGNTIYF

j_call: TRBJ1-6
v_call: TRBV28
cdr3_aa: CASWTDYNSPLHF

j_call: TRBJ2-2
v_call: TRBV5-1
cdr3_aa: CASSYRPGELFF

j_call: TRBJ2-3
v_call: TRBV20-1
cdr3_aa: CSALQEKGPGTDTQYF

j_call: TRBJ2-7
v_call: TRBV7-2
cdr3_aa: CASSLAPDSPYEQYF

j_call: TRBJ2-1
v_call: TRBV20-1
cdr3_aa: CSASRGGASNEQFF

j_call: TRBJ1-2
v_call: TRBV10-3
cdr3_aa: CAISESTKGGNYGYTF

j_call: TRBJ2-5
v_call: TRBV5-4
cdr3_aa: CASSWAGGQETQYF

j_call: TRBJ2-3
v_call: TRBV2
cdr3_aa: CASCQDRGYNEQYF

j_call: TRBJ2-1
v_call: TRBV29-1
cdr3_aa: CSVRGTEYNEQFF

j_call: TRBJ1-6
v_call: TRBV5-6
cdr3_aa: CASSQPGPSGPLHF

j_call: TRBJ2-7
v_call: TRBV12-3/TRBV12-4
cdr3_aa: CASSSPSGYPYEQYF

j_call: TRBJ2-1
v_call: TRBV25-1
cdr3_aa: CASSEYATGPNEQFF

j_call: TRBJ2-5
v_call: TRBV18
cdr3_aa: CASHQGAEETQYF

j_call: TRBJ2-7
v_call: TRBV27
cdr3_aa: CASSGRTGSSYEQYF

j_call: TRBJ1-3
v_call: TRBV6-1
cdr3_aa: CASSERVDDTIYF

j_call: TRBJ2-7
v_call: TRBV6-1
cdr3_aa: CASSEGLAGENYEQYF

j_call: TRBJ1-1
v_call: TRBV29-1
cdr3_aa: CSVGVVQLNTEAFF

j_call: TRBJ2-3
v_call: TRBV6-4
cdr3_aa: CASSDSSGGATDTQYF

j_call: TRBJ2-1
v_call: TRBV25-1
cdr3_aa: CASSGSKLYNEQFF